This passage covers 29 T cell receptor beta chains from one sample sequenced in a study of T cells in Graves' hyperthyroidism and ophthalmopathy (dated by TCRdb to about 2019). Library preparation used multiplex PCR. The sample was run on an Illumina HiSeq 2000. TCR beta CDR3 regions were amplified from RNA transcripts. For the first round of RT-PCR on the TCR CDR3, the HTBI primer set was used together with the Qiagen OneStep RT-PCR kit. In-frame beta chains were kept once TCRdb had trimmed the public reads at Q25 with fastp and called clones with MiXCR. Each entry is one CDR3 protein sequence, shown with its most common DNA and genes. The table for this sample lists about 300,000 distinct CDR3 sequences; around 20% of them were counted only once. 35% to 40% of the sample goes to the ten largest clones. Input material: blood. These receptors were taken from a middle-aged man with Graves' ophthalmopathy.

CDR3 DNA sequence: TGTGCCAGCAGCCCGAAGGGACACCCCACGGAGCAGTTCTTC. Its protein product is CASSPKGHPTEQFF. The V and J genes are TRBV9 and TRBJ2-1; D may be TRBD1 (6 bases). Germline V lookup: CDR1 SGDLS, CDR2 YYNGEE. This CDR3 spans 14 amino acids. Trimming left V 4 bases short and J 10 bases short, with 18 bases between.

The rearrangement links TRBV6-1 to TRBJ2-3; D remains ambiguous. CDR3 length equals 18 residues. Germline V gives CDR1 MNHNS, CDR2 SASEGT. V was cut by 5 bases and J by 7 bases, with 28 bases left in between. CDR3 sequence reads: CASSPARTDPTGKNTQYF. The CDR3 DNA reads as TGTGCCAGCAGTCCAGCTCGAACCGACCCCACCGGTAAAAATACGCAGTATTTT.

This clonotype was detected a few times. J is TRBJ2-3 and V is TRBV14; 10 bases match TRBD2. V dropped 5 bases and J dropped 7; count of bases not matched to a gene: 12. Germline V gives CDR1 SGHDN, CDR2 FVKESK. The CDR3 length is 16 residues. The CDR3 here is CASSKLSGGIMNTQYF. CDR3 nucleotide sequence: TGTGCCAGCAGCAAACTTAGCGGGGGGATCATGAATACGCAGTATTTT. Full variable domain (remainder filled in from reference TRBV14 and TRBJ2-3): EAGVTQFPSHSVIEKGQTVTLRCDPISGHDNLYWYRRVMGKEIKFLLHFVKESKQDESGMPNNRFLAERTGGTYSTLKVQPAELEDSGVYFCASSKLSGGIMNTQYFGPGTRLTVL.

CDR3 residues: CASRRGSQPQHF. CDR3 DNA sequence: TGTGCCAGTCGCCGAGGGAGTCAGCCCCAGCATTTT. The V call is TRBV5-6, the J call TRBJ1-5; D remains unclear. CDR3 length equals 12 residues. V lost 8 bases to trimming and J lost 6 bases, with 12 bases between them. The germline CDR1 and CDR2 sequences are SGHDT and YYEEEE.

In its sample, this clonotype was seen a few times. This sequence joins TRBV7-9 and TRBJ1-2, with 8 positions matching TRBD1. This CDR3 is 13 amino acids long. With V trimmed by 4 bases and J by 4 bases, 2 bases remained unmatched. CDR1 SEHNR and CDR2 FQNEAQ come from the germline V gene (reference sequence). CDR3 sequence: CASSSTGVYGYTF. Here the CDR3 DNA reads TGTGCCAGCAGCTCGACAGGGGTCTATGGCTACACCTTC. Full variable domain (missing parts from reference TRBV7-9 and TRBJ1-2): DTGVSQNPRHKITKRGQNVTFRCDPISEHNRLYWYRQTLGQGPEFLTYFQNEAQLEKSRLLSDRFSAERPKGSFSTLEIQRTEQGDSAMYLCASSSTGVYGYTFGSGTRLTVV.

The J gene is TRBJ2-5, the V gene TRBV4-1; 7 positions match TRBD2. The ends lost 2 bases at V and 5 bases at J; junction bases unmatched: 14. The germline V gene has CDR1 MGHRA and CDR2 YSYEKL. The CDR3 spans 17 residues. This chain's CDR3 is CASSQIAMRERRETQYF. CDR3 nucleotide sequence: TGCGCCAGCAGCCAAATCGCCATGCGGGAGCGACGGGAGACCCAGTACTTC.

Many counts were recorded for this clonotype. This chain links TRBV27 with TRBJ2-3; 14 bases align to TRBD2. This CDR3 is built from 17 residues. Germline V gene sequence: CDR1 MNHEY, CDR2 SMNVEV (reference sequence). V shed 10 bases and J 7 bases; nucleotides not matched to a gene: 16. CDR3 amino acids: CATTSGLAGVRGYTQYF. The CDR3 DNA follows: TGTGCCACCACTTCGGGACTAGCGGGAGTTCGCGGGTATACGCAGTATTTT.

This clonotype was seen repeatedly, ten times or more. V is TRBV5-1 and J is TRBJ1-1; possible D gene TRBD1, 6 bases. Deletions cut 1 base from V and 8 bases from J, with 12 bases between. The CDR3 runs to 13 residues. Germline V lookup: CDR1 SGHRS, CDR2 YFSETQ. DNA for the CDR3: TGCGCCAGCAGCTTGACAGGGTACGGAGAAGCTTTCTTT. The encoded protein is CASSLTGYGEAFF.

The chain recombines TRBV15 with TRBJ2-1; D possibly corresponds to TRBD2 (5 bases). The CDR3 has 18 residues. Trimming took 1 base from V and 1 from J, leaving 17 bases between them. Germline lookup yields CDR1 LNHNV and CDR2 YYDKDF (reference sequence). In DNA form, the CDR3 reads TGTGCCACCAGCAGAGGCCTAGCCCGAAAAGATTCCTACAATGAGCAGTTCTTC. Translated, it gives CATSRGLARKDSYNEQFF. The variable domain in full, with the rest retrieved from reference TRBV15 and TRBJ2-1, is DAMVIQNPRYQVTQFGKPVTLSCSQTLNHNVMYWYQQKSSQAPKLLFHYYDKDFNNEADTPDNFQSRRPNTSFCFLDIRSPGLGDTAMYLCATSRGLARKDSYNEQFFGPGTRLTVL.

This clonotype was detected many times. The genes are TRBV3-1 and TRBJ1-1; TRBD1 is a possible D gene (6 bases). CDR1 and CDR2 (germline): LGHDT, YNNKEL (reference sequence). Trimming pared 3 bases from V and 1 base from J, leaving 9 bases between. There are 14 residues in the CDR3. CDR3 sequence (DNA): TGTGCCAGCAGCCACGGGGGGCCGAACACTGAAGCTTTCTTT. It translates to CASSHGGPNTEAFF.

This clonotype has ten or more counts. The rearrangement uses TRBV11-2 and TRBJ1-2, with D perhaps matching TRBD1 (5 bases). The V and J ends lost 6 bases and 4 bases respectively, with 9 bases between them. The CDR3 sequence is 12 residues long. From germline, CDR1 is SGHAT and CDR2 FQNNGV. In DNA form, the CDR3 reads TGTGCCAGCAGTTCAGGGTCCTATGGCTACACCTTC. Translation: CASSSGSYGYTF.

This clonotype was observed a handful of times. The rearrangement links TRBV14 to TRBJ2-7; D is unclear. The CDR3 loop spans 12 amino acids. Trimming shortened V by 4 bases and J by 9 bases, and 13 bases separated the two germline ends. Germline lookup yields CDR1 SGHDN and CDR2 FVKESK. The CDR3 reads CASSPVGAGQYF. Here the CDR3 DNA reads TGTGCCAGCAGCCCGGTCGGCGCCGGGCAGTACTTC.

This clonotype was counted at least ten times. The rearrangement joins TRBV20-1 to TRBJ2-7, with 7 nucleotides matching TRBD2. CDR1 and CDR2 (germline): DFQATT, SNEGSKA (reference sequence). The junction had 11 bases not matched to a gene; V was cut back by 6 bases and J by 0 bases. The CDR3 is 15 amino acids. The CDR3 loop reads CSAIGGLSSSYEQYF. CDR3 nucleotides: TGCAGTGCCATCGGGGGGTTATCAAGCTCCTACGAGCAGTACTTC.

This clonotype appeared many times. This chain links TRBV20-1 with TRBJ2-3, with 7 bases identical to TRBD2. V lost 4 bases to trimming and J lost 3 bases; unmatched junction nucleotides: 13. The CDR3 is 16 residues long. The germline V gene has CDR1 DFQATT and CDR2 SNEGSKA (reference sequence). DNA for the CDR3: TGCAGTGCTACCCCCCTAGCGGTTGGTGAAACAGATACGCAGTATTTT. Its translation: CSATPLAVGETDTQYF.

This clonotype was counted ten times or more. This chain connects TRBV3-1 to TRBJ2-1; 10 nucleotides agree with TRBD2. The CDR3 totals 14 residues. The V segment lost 10 bases and the J segment 2 bases; nucleotides outside the gene matches: 5. The germline CDR1 and CDR2 sequences are LGHDT and YNNKEL (reference sequence). CDR3 region: CAISSGSTYNEQFF. The CDR3 DNA is TGTGCCATTTCTAGCGGGAGCACCTACAATGAGCAGTTCTTC.

This clonotype turned up a few times. This rearrangement joins TRBV7-3 to TRBJ2-1, with D perhaps matching TRBD1 (6 bases). Trimming left V 5 bases short and J 4 bases short, with 15 bases between. This CDR3 comprises 15 residues. Germline CDR1 and CDR2: SGHTA and FQGTGA. The CDR3 is CASSPNGGGYNEQFF. The CDR3 region has the DNA TGTGCCAGCAGCCCAAATGGGGGCGGTTACAATGAGCAGTTCTTC.

This clonotype has just a few counts. The chain has TRBV12-3 or TRBV12-4 and TRBJ1-1; maybe TRBD1 (5 bases). CDR3 length: 14 amino acids. Trimming removed 3 bases from V and 2 bases from J, with 10 bases in between. CDR3 nucleotides: TGTGCCAGCAGTTTCCTTGGGGGTAACACTGAAGCTTTCTTT. Translation: CASSFLGGNTEAFF.

This clonotype was observed at least ten times. This chain links TRBV10-3 with TRBJ2-3, with 8 bases aligning to TRBD2. V lost 3 bases and J lost 0; bases outside the gene matches: 5. This CDR3 is built from 16 residues. Per germline, CDR1 ENHRY and CDR2 SYGVKD. For the CDR3, the DNA is TGTGCCATCAGTGAAGGGGCTAGCGGGAGCACAGATACGCAGTATTTT. Amino acid sequence: CAISEGASGSTDTQYF.

This clonotype has ten or more counts. V is TRBV28 and J is TRBJ2-5; TRBD2 matches at 15 bases. This CDR3 comprises 17 residues. V was clipped by 5 bases and J by 5 bases; unmatched bases: 9. Germline V CDR1 and CDR2: MDHEN, SYDVKM. This CDR3 is CASSPSGLAGGPETQYF. The CDR3 DNA reads TGTGCCAGCAGTCCCTCCGGACTAGCGGGAGGGCCGGAGACCCAGTACTTC.

The sample holds a few counts of this clonotype. V gene TRBV7-9 combines with J gene TRBJ2-1; 7 nucleotides agree with TRBD1. Germline V gene data show CDR1 as SEHNR and CDR2 as FQNEAQ (reference sequence). The CDR3 spans 15 residues. With 5 bases clipped from V and 1 base from J, the junction kept 5 bases outside the gene matches. In DNA form, the CDR3 reads TGTGCCAGCAGCCCGGGACAGAGATCCTACAATGAGCAGTTCTTC. Translated, it gives CASSPGQRSYNEQFF.

The chain has TRBV5-1 and TRBJ1-5, with a tentative D call TRBD1 (5 bases). Germline CDR1 is SGHRS and CDR2 is YFSETQ. The V end was cut by 0 bases, the J end by 6 bases, with 13 bases between. The CDR3 covers 15 residues. The chain's CDR3 is CASSLGQGVFQPQHF. Written as DNA, the CDR3 is TGCGCCAGCAGCTTGGGGCAGGGAGTATTTCAGCCCCAGCATTTT. The variable domain in full, completed from reference TRBV5-1 and TRBJ1-5, reads KAGVTQTPRYLIKTRGQQVTLSCSPISGHRSVSWYQQTPGQGLQFLFEYFSETQRNKGNFPGRFSGRQFSNSRSEMNVSTLELGDSALYLCASSLGQGVFQPQHFGDGTRLSIL.

About this clonotype: One junction end disagrees with the germline gene, perhaps due to a read error. The chain combines TRBV12-3 or TRBV12-4 with TRBJ2-1; either TRBD1 or TRBD2 may supply D (5 bases each). The CDR3 sequence is 18 residues long. The CDR3 spells CASSPRATAPISDNEQSF. The CDR3 DNA follows: TGTGCCAGCAGTCCGCGGGCGACAGCCCCAATATCCGACAATGAGCAGTCCTTC.

Ten or more counts support this clonotype. This chain uses TRBV27 with TRBJ2-7; D gene unclear. Germline values: CDR1 MNHEY, CDR2 SMNVEV (reference sequence). This CDR3 contains 11 residues. Trimming removed 6 bases at V and 6 bases at J, with 9 bases between. In nucleotides, the CDR3 is TGTGCCAGCAGGGTTCATCTCGAGCAGTACTTC. Its translation is CASRVHLEQYF.

This clonotype was counted only a few times. The chain recombines TRBV19 with TRBJ2-5; perhaps TRBD1 as D (6 bases). Trimming took 8 bases from V and 2 from J, leaving 12 bases between them. This CDR3 spans 13 amino acids. Per the germline V gene, CDR1 is LNHDA and CDR2 is SQIVND (reference sequence). The CDR3: CASGHGQQETQYF. CDR3 bases: TGTGCCAGTGGCCATGGACAGCAAGAGACCCAGTACTTC.

This clonotype was seen only a few times. The V and J genes are TRBV27 and TRBJ2-2, with TRBD2 matching over 8 bases. Germline CDR1 is MNHEY and CDR2 is SMNVEV (reference sequence). The V and J ends lost 6 bases and 7 bases, in that order; junction bases with no gene match: 10. CDR3 length: 15 residues. Here the CDR3 reads CASRTGGPGRGELFF. CDR3 nucleotide sequence: TGTGCCAGCAGGACGGGAGGGCCGGGCCGCGGGGAGCTGTTTTTT.

This clonotype was observed at least ten times. The chain couples TRBV12-3 or TRBV12-4 to TRBJ2-1; 9 bases align to TRBD2. V was clipped by 3 bases and J by 10 bases; unmatched bases: 7. The CDR3 has 14 amino acids. The CDR3 sequence: CASSFGLAQYEQFF. The DNA for the CDR3 is TGTGCCAGCAGTTTCGGACTAGCGCAATACGAGCAGTTCTTC.

In this sample, this clonotype turned up once. The V gene is TRBV10-3, the J gene TRBJ2-1; 8 positions match TRBD2. The V segment lost 3 bases and the J segment 6 bases; nucleotides outside the gene matches: 4. CDR1 is ENHRY, CDR2 SYGVKD, per germline. The CDR3 runs to 14 residues. The DNA of the CDR3 is TGTGCCATCAGTGACCTTACTAGCGGCAATGAGCAGTTCTTC. It encodes CAISDLTSGNEQFF.

Details on this clonotype: A much bigger clone sits one base away, suggesting this may be a read error. The gene calls are TRBV6-1 and TRBJ2-1, with TRBD2 matching 10 bases. Trimming at V came to 6 bases and at J to 2 bases, leaving 4 bases not matched to a gene. The germline V gene has CDR1 MNHNS and CDR2 SASEGT. This CDR3 spans 15 amino acids. The CDR3, as DNA: TGTGCCAGCAGCATTGGGACTAGCGCCTACAATGAGCAGTTCTTC. Its translation is CASSIGTSAYNEQFF.

The chain recombines TRBV27 with TRBJ2-2, with 7 bases that match TRBD2. With V trimmed by 4 bases and J by 4 bases, 6 bases remained unmatched. The CDR3 has 15 amino acids. From germline, CDR1 is MNHEY and CDR2 SMNVEV (reference sequence). DNA for the CDR3: TGTGCCAGCAGTTGGGTGGGAGGGAGCACCGGGGAGCTGTTTTTT. Translated: CASSWVGGSTGELFF.